This is a list of T cell receptor beta chains from one sample in a study of liver allograft versus peripheral blood T cells. TCRdb analysed the reads with MiXCR anew, one entry per CDR3 protein. In the table there are over 10,000 distinct CDR3 sequences, 15% to 20% of which are singletons. The receptors originated from a human patient who had a liver transplant. Some T cells could come from the graft donor. CDR3s include the opening cysteine and the closing phenylalanine or tryptophan. Fields, in order: V gene, J gene, D gene, clone size, CDR3 DNA, CDR3 protein. The D gene is left open where the match is weak. Rows give clone size only sometimes, using once, few, many, or a class for an expanded clone.

v_gene: TRBV27
j_gene: TRBJ2-3
d_gene: .
abundance: .
CDR3nt: TGTGCCAACAGTTTAGGCCTTGGGCAGGGGTTAGATACGCAGTATTTT
CDR3aa: CANSLGLGQGLDTQYF

v_gene: TRBV6-6
j_gene: TRBJ2-3
d_gene: TRBD2
abundance: .
CDR3nt: TGTGCCAGCAGTTACACCCCTCCAAAACTAGCGGGGGGGACCACAGATACGCAGTATTTT
CDR3aa: CASSYTPPKLAGGTTDTQYF

v_gene: TRBV7-2
j_gene: TRBJ1-6
d_gene: TRBD1
abundance: medium-sized
CDR3nt: TGTGCCAGCAGCTACGCAGGGGGCGCGGGTAATTCACCCCTCCACTTT
CDR3aa: CASSYAGGAGNSPLHF

v_gene: TRBV10-3
j_gene: TRBJ2-7
d_gene: TRBD2
abundance: medium-sized
CDR3nt: TGTGCCATCAGTGAAGGGACTAGCGGGGGGCCCGTAAGATCACCCTACGAGCAGTACTTC
CDR3aa: CAISEGTSGGPVRSPYEQYF

v_gene: TRBV12-3/TRBV12-4
j_gene: TRBJ1-6
d_gene: .
abundance: few
CDR3nt: TGTGCCAGCAGTTTTCCCGATTCACCCCTCCACTTT
CDR3aa: CASSFPDSPLHF

v_gene: TRBV20-1
j_gene: TRBJ2-7
d_gene: .
abundance: .
CDR3nt: TGCAGTGCTAGAATCCGAGAGCAGTACTTC
CDR3aa: CSARIREQYF

v_gene: TRBV18
j_gene: TRBJ1-5
d_gene: .
abundance: many
CDR3nt: TGTGCCAGCTCACCACAGAGGGATCAGCCCCAGCATTTT
CDR3aa: CASSPQRDQPQHF

v_gene: TRBV15
j_gene: TRBJ1-6
d_gene: TRBD1
abundance: medium-sized
CDR3nt: TGTGCCACCAGCAGAGAGGACAGGCGAGATTCACCCCTCCACTTT
CDR3aa: CATSREDRRDSPLHF

v_gene: TRBV12-3/TRBV12-4
j_gene: TRBJ1-2
d_gene: .
abundance: .
CDR3nt: TGTGCCAGCAGCGCTACAGGAAATAACTATGGCTACACCTTC
CDR3aa: CASSATGNNYGYTF

v_gene: TRBV20-1
j_gene: TRBJ2-7
d_gene: .
abundance: .
CDR3nt: TGCAGTGCTAGTTCGACAGGCCAATTCTACGAGCAGTACTTC
CDR3aa: CSASSTGQFYEQYF